Given below is one T cell receptor beta chain in context. The data originate from a study of blood T cell repertoires in COVID-19. Overall study context: Donors in the United States, Italy and Spain gave samples during acute or convalescent COVID-19. PBMCs, B-cell-depleted T cells, or T cells provided the cDNA or gDNA that made up the material.

Per the original methods: Estimation of nucleated cell counts relied on the amplification of reference gene primers. Profiled with immunoSEQ multiplex PCR; TCRdb holds only in-frame clones, not every one. That table gives V, J and clone size, and the DNA gave D and trimming. The data show fewer than 70,000 clones, approximately 85% seen once. The receptor's source is a man aged 45-65 years with acute or convalescent COVID-19. The sample comprised peripheral blood.

CDR3 in DNA: TGTGCCAGCAATAGAGGCAGGGGGCGAAATCAGCCCCAGCATTTT. Its translation: CASNRGRGRNQPQHF. The chain combines TRBV6-5 with TRBJ1-5; 8 nucleotides agree with TRBD1. The ends lost 7 bases at V and 4 bases at J; junction bases unmatched: 9. This CDR3 spans 15 amino acids. Per the germline V gene, CDR1 is MNHEY and CDR2 is SVGAGI.